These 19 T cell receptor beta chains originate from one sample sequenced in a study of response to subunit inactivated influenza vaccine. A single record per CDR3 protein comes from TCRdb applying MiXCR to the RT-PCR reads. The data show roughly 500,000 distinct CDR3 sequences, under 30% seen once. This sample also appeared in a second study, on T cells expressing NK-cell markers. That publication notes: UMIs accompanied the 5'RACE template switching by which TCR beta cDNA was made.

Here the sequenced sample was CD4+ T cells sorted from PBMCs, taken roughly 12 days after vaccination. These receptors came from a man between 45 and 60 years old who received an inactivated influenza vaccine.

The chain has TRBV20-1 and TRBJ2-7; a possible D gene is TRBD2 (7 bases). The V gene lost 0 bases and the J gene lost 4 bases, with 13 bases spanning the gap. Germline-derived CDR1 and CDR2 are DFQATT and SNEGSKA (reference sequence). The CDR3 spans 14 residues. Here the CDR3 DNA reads TGCAGTGCTAGAGATCATGGGAGGGGGTACGAGCAGTACTTC. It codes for CSARDHGRGYEQYF.

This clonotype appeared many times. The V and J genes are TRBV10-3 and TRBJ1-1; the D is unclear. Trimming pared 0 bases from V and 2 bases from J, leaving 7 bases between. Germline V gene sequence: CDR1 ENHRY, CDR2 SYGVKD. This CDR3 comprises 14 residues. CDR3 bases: TGTGCCATCAGTGAGTCGAGCGTTAACACTGAAGCTTTCTTT. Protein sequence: CAISESSVNTEAFF.

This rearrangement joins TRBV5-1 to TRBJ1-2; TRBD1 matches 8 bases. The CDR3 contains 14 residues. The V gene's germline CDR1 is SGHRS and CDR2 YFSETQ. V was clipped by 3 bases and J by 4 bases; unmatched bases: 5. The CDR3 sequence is CASSSGQELYGYTF. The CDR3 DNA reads TGCGCCAGCAGCTCGGGACAGGAGCTCTATGGCTACACCTTC.

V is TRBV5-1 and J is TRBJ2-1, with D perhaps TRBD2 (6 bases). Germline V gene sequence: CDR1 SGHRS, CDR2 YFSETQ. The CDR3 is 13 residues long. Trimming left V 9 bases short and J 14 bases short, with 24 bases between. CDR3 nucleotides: TGCGCCACCCAGGAGAGTAGCGGAGGTAGGGAGTTCTTC. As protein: CATQESSGGREFF.

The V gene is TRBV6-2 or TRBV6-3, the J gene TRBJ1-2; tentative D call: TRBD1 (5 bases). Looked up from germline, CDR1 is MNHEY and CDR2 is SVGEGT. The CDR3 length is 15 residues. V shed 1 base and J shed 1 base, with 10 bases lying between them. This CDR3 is CASSYWGRLNYGYTF. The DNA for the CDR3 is TGTGCCAGCAGTTACTGGGGCAGACTTAACTATGGCTACACCTTC.

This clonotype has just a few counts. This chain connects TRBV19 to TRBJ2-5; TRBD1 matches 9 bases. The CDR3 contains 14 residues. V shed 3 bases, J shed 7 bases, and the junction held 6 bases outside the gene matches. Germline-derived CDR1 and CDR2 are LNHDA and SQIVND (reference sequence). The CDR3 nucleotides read TGTGCCAGTAGTATTCCCGGGACAGGGACGACCCAGTACTTC. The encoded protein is CASSIPGTGTTQYF. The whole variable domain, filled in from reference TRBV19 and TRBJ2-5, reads DGGITQSPKYLFRKEGQNVTLSCEQNLNHDAMYWYRQDPGQGLRLIYYSQIVNDFQKGDIAEGYSVSREKKESFPLTVTSAQKNPTAFYLCASSIPGTGTTQYFGPGTRLLVL.

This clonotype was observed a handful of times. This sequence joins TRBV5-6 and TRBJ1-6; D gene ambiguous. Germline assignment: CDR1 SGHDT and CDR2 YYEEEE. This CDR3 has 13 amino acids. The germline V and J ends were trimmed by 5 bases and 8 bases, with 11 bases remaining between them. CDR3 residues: CASRRVNDSPLHF. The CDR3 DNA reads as TGTGCCAGCAGACGGGTAAACGATTCACCCCTCCACTTT.

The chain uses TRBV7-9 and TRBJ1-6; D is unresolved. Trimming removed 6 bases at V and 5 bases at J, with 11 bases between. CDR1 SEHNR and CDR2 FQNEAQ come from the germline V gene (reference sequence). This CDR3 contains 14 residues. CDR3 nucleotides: TGTGCCAGCAGTAAACAGAGTAATAATTCACCCCTCCACTTT. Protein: CASSKQSNNSPLHF.

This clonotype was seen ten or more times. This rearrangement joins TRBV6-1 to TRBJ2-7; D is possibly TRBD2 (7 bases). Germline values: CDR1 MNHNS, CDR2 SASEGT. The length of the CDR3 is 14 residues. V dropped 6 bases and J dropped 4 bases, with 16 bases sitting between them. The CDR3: CASSPNGGPYEQYF. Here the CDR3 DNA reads TGTGCCAGCAGCCCTAACGGGGGGCCTTACGAGCAGTACTTC.

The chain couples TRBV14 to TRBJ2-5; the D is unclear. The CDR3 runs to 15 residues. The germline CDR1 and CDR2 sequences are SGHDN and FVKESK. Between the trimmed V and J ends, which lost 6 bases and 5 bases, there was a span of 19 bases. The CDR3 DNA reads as TGTGCCAGCAGACGGACGCAAGCAACAGTGGAGACCCAGTACTTC. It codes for CASRRTQATVETQYF.

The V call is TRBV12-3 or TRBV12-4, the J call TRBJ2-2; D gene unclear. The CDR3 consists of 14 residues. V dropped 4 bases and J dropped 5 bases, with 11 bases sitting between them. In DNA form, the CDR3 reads TGTGCCAGCAGTTATGGCTCAAGAACCGGGGAGCTGTTTTTT. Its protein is CASSYGSRTGELFF.

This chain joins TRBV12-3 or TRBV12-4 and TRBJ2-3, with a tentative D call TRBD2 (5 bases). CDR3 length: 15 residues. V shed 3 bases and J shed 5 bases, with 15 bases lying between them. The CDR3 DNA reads TGTGCCAGCAGTTTGACTATCTCTAGGAAAGATACGCAGTATTTT. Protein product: CASSLTISRKDTQYF.

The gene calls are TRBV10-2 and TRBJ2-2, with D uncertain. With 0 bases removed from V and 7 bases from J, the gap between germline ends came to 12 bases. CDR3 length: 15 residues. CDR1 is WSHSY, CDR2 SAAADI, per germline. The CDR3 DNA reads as TGCGCCAGCAGTGAGTCTTACGGACGTGACGGGGAGCTGTTTTTT. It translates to CASSESYGRDGELFF.

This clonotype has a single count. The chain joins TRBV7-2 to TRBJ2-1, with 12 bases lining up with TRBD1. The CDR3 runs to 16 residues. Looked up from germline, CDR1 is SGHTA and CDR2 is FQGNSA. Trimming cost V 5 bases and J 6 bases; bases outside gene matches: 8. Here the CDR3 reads CASSVGPGQGANEQFF. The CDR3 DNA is TGTGCCAGCAGCGTTGGGCCGGGACAGGGGGCCAATGAGCAGTTCTTC.

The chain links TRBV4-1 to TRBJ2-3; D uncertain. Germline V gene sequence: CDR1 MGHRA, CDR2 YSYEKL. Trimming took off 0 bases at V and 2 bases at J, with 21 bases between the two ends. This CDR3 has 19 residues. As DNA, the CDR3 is TGCGCCAGCAGCCAAGATGCAGGAAATCGAGCAGCCTACACAGATACGCAGTATTTT. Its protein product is CASSQDAGNRAAYTDTQYF.

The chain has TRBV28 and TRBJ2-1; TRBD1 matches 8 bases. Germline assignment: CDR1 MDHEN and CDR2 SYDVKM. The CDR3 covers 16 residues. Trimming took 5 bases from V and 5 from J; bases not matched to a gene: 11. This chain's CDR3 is CASSPGGWGENNEQFF. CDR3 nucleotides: TGTGCCAGCAGTCCAGGGGGCTGGGGTGAAAACAATGAGCAGTTCTTC.

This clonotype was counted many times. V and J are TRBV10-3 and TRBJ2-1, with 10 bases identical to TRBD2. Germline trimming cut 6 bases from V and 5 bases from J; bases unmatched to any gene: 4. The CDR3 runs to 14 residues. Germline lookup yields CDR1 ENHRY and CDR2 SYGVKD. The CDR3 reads CAISLAGENNEQFF. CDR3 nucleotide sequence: TGTGCCATCAGCCTAGCGGGAGAGAACAATGAGCAGTTCTTC.

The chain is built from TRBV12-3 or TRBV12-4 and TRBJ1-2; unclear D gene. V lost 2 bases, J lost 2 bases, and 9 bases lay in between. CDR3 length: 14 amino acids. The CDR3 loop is CASSLRVENYGYTF. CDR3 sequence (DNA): TGTGCCAGCAGTTTAAGGGTGGAAAACTATGGCTACACCTTC.

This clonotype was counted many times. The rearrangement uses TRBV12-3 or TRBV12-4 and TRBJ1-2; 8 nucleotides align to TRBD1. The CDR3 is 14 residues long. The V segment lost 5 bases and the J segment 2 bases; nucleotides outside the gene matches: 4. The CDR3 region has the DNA TGTGCCAGCAGTATGACAGGGGTCAACTATGGCTACACCTTC. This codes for CASSMTGVNYGYTF.